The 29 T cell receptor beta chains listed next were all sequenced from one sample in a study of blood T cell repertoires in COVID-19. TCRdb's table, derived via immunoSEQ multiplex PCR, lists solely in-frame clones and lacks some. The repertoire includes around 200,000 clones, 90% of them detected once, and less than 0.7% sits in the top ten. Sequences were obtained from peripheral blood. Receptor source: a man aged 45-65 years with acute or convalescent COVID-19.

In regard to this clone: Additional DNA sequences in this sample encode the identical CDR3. CDR3 protein: CASSLDRNTEAFF. The CDR3 bases are TGTGCCAGCTCACTAGACAGGAACACTGAAGCTTTCTTT. This rearrangement joins TRBV18 to TRBJ1-1; D is possibly TRBD1 (5 bases). The CDR3 totals 13 residues. V was cut by 4 bases and J by 1 base, with 7 bases left in between. Per the germline V gene, CDR1 is KGHSH and CDR2 is LQKENI.

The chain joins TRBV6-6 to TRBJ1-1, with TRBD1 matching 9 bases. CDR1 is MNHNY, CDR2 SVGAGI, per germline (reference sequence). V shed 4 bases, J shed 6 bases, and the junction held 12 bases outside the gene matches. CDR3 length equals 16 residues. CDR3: CASSSPGTGWPAEAFF. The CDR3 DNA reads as TGTGCCAGCAGTTCGCCCGGGACAGGGTGGCCAGCTGAAGCTTTCTTT.

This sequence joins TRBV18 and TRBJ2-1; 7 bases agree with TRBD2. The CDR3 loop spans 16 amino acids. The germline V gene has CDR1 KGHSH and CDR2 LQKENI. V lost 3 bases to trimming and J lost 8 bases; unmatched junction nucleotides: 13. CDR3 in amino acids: CASSPKRDRGFYEQFF. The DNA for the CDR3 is TGTGCCAGCTCACCTAAGCGGGATAGGGGTTTCTATGAGCAGTTCTTC.

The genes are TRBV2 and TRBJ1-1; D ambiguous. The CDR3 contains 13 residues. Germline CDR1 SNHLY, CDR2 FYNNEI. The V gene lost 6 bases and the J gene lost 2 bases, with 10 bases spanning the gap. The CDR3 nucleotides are TGTGCCAGCAGAGCGGACGGAAACACTGAAGCTTTCTTT. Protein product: CASRADGNTEAFF.

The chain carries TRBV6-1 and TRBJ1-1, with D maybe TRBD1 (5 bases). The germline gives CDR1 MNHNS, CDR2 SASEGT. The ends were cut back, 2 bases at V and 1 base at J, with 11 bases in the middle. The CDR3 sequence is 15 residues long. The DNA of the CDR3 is TGTGCCAGCAGTGAAAGGTCAGGGAAGAACACTGAAGCTTTCTTT. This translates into CASSERSGKNTEAFF.

The DNA for the CDR3 is TGTGCCAGCTCACCGGGACTAGCGGGAAACACCGGGGAGCTGTTTTTT. Protein: CASSPGLAGNTGELFF. This chain links TRBV18 with TRBJ2-2; TRBD2 matches 13 bases. There are 16 residues in the CDR3. V was clipped by 3 bases and J by 2 bases; unmatched bases: 0. Per the germline V gene, CDR1 is KGHSH and CDR2 is LQKENI.

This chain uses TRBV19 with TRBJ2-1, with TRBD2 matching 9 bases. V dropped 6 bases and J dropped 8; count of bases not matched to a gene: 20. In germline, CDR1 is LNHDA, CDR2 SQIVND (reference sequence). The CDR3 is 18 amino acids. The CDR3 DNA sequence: TGTGCCAGTAGCACTTCACTTACATCCGCGGGAGGGCTGGATGAGCAGTTCTTC. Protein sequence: CASSTSLTSAGGLDEQFF.

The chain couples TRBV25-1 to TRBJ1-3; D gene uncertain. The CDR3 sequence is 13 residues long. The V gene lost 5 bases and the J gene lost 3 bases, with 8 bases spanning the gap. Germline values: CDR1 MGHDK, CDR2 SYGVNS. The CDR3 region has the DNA TGTGCCAGCAGTAAGAACAGTGGAAACACCATATATTTT. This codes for CASSKNSGNTIYF.

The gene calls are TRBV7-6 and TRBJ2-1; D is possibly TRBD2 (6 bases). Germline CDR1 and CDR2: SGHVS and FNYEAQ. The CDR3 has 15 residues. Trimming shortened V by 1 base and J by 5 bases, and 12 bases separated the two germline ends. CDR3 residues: CASSLVGTGHNEQFF. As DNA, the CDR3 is TGTGCCAGCAGCTTAGTGGGGACTGGCCACAATGAGCAGTTCTTC.

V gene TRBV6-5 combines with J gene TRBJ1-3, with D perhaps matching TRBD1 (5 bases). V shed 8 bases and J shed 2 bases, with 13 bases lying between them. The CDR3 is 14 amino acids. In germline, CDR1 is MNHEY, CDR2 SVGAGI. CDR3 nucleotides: TGTGCCAGCTGGTCAGGGTTAACTGGAAACACCATATATTTT. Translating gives CASWSGLTGNTIYF.

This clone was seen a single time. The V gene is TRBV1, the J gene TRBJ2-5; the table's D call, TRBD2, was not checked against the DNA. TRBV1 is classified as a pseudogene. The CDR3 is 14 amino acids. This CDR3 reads CTSSALAGGETQYF. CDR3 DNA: TGCACCAGCAGCGCCCTAGCGGGGGGAGAGACCCAGTACTTC.

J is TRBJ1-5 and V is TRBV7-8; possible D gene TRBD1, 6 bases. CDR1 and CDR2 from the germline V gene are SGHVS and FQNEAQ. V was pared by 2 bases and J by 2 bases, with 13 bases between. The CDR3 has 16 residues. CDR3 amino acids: CASSLRDTFGNQPQHF. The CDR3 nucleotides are TGTGCCAGCAGCTTAAGGGACACCTTTGGCAATCAGCCCCAGCATTTT.

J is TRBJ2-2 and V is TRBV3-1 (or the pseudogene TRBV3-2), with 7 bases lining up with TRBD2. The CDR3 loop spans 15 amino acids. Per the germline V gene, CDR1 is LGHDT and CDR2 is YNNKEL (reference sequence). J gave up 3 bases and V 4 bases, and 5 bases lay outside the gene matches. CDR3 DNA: TGTGCCAGCAGCCTCCGGGACTACCACACCGGGGAGCTGTTTTTT. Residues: CASSLRDYHTGELFF.

The CDR3 protein is CASSFTGVGELFF. The CDR3 DNA sequence: TGTGCCAGCAGTTTTACAGGGGTCGGGGAGCTGTTTTTT. The rearrangement uses TRBV28 and TRBJ2-2, with TRBD1 matching over 7 bases. The CDR3 length is 13 residues. Trimming removed 3 bases from V and 7 bases from J; junction bases left unmatched: 2. The germline V gene encodes CDR1 MDHEN and CDR2 SYDVKM.

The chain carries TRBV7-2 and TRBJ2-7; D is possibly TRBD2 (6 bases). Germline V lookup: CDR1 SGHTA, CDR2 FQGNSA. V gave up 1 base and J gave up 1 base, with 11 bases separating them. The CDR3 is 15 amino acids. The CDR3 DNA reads TGTGCCAGCAGCTTAGTGGCGGGGCCATCCTACGAGCAGTACGTC. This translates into CASSLVAGPSYEQYV.

CDR3 DNA sequence: TGTGCCAGCAGCTTAATCTTCGAGCGGGGCTCCTACAATGAGCAGTTCTTC. Translating gives CASSLIFERGSYNEQFF. This chain links TRBV7-9 with TRBJ2-1; TRBD2 aligns across 7 bases. CDR1 SEHNR and CDR2 FQNEAQ come from the germline V gene (reference sequence). Unmatched junction bases numbered 7, after V lost 2 bases and J lost 0 bases. This CDR3 has 17 amino acids. The whole variable domain, remainder taken from reference TRBV7-9 and TRBJ2-1, is DTGVSQNPRHKITKRGQNVTFRCDPISEHNRLYWYRQTLGQGPEFLTYFQNEAQLEKSRLLSDRFSAERPKGSFSTLEIQRTEQGDSAMYLCASSLIFERGSYNEQFFGPGTRLTVL.

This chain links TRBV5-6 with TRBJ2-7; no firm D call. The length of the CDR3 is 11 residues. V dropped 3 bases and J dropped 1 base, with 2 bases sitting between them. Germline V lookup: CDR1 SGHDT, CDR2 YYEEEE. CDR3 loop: CASSSSYEQYF. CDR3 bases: TGTGCCAGCAGCTCATCCTACGAGCAGTACTTC.

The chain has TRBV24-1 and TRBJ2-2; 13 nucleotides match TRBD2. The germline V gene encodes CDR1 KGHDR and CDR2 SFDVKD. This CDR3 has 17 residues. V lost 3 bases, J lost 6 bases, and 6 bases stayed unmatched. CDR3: CATSDTLAGGYAGELFF. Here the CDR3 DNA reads TGTGCCACCAGTGATACACTAGCGGGAGGGTATGCCGGGGAGCTGTTTTTT.

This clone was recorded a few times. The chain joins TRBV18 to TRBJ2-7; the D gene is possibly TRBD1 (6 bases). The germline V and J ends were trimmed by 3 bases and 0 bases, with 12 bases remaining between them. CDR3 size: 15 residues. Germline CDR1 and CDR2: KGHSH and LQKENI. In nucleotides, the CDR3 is TGTGCCAGCTCACCCCTACAGGGAAGCTCCTACGAGCAGTACTTC. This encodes CASSPLQGSSYEQYF.

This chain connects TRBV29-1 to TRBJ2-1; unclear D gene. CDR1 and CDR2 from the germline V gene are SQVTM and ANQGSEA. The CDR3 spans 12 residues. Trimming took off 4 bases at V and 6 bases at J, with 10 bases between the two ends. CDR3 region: CSVGNLVNEQFF. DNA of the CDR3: TGCAGCGTTGGTAACTTAGTCAATGAGCAGTTCTTC.

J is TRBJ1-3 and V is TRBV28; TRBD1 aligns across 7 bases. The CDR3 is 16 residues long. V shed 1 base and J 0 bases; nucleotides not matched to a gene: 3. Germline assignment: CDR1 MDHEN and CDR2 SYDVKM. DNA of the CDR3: TGTGCCAGCAGTTTATATGGGACAGTCTCTGGAAACACCATATATTTT. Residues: CASSLYGTVSGNTIYF.

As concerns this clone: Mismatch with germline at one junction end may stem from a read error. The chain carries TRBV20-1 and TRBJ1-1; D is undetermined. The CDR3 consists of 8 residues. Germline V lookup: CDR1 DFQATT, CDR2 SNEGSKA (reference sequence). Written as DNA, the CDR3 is TGCAGTGCCCCCCTCGCGCGATTC. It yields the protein CSAPLARF.

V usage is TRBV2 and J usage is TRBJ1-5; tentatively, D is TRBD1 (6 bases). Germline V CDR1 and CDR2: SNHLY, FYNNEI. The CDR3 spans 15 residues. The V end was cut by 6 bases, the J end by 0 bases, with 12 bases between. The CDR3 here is CASRGGGGSNQPQHF. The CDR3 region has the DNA TGTGCCAGCAGGGGAGGGGGAGGTAGCAATCAGCCCCAGCATTTT.

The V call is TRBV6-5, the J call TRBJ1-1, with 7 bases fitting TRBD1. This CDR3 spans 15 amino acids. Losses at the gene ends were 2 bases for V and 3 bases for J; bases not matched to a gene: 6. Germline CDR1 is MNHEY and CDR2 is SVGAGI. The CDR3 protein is CASSYTYRGDTEAFF. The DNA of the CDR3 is TGTGCCAGCAGTTACACCTACAGGGGAGACACTGAAGCTTTCTTT.

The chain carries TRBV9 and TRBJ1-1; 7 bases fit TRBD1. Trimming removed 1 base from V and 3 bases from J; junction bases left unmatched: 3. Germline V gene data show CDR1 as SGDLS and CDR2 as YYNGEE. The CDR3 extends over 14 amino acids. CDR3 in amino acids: CASSVTGADTEAFF. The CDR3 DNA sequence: TGTGCCAGCAGCGTAACAGGGGCGGACACTGAAGCTTTCTTT.

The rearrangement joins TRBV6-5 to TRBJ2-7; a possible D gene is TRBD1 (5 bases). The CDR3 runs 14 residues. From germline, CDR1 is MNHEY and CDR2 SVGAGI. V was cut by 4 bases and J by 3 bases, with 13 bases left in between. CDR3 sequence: CASSSADTLYEQYF. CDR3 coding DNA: TGTGCCAGCAGTTCCGCGGACACGCTCTACGAGCAGTACTTC.

The CDR3 nucleotides read TGTGCCAGCAGCCACTCTAGCGGGGGGGCGGATACGCAGTATTTT. Its protein product is CASSHSSGGADTQYF. The chain employs TRBV3-1 (or the pseudogene TRBV3-2) and TRBJ2-3, with 12 bases lining up with TRBD2. V shed 3 bases, J shed 6 bases, and the junction held 4 bases outside the gene matches. The germline gives CDR1 LGHDT, CDR2 YNNKEL (reference sequence). The CDR3 contains 15 residues.

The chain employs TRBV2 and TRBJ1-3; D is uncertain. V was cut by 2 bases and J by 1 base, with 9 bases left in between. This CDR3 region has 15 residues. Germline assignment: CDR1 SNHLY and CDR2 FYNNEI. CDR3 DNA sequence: TGTGCCAGCAGTGAATGGGCGTTGTCTGGAAACACCATATATTTT. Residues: CASSEWALSGNTIYF.

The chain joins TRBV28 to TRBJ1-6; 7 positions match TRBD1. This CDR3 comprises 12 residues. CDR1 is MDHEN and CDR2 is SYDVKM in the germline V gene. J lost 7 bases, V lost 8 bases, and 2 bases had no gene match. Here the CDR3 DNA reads TGTGCCAGCCACAGGGGCAATTCACCCCTCCACTTT. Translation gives CASHRGNSPLHF.